This T cell receptor beta chain comes out of a study of blood T cell repertoires in COVID-19. This clone was seen a single time. Assay: immunoSEQ multiplex PCR; the TCRdb copy retains only in-frame clones and omits some. Here the sample spans roughly 400,000 clones, approximately 93% being singletons. The CDR3 length is 13 residues. V lost 8 bases, J lost 4 bases, and 7 bases stayed unmatched. Germline V lookup: CDR1 MGHDK, CDR2 SYGVNS. The V call is TRBV25-1, the J call TRBJ1-2; 7 nucleotides match TRBD1. This clonotype was obtained from a woman in her thirties or forties who had been exposed to COVID-19. The source material was PBMCs or T cells enriched from blood (not recorded which). The DNA for the CDR3 is TGTGCCAGCTCGAGGGGGCTGGGCTATGGCTACACCTTC. Its translation: CASSRGLGYGYTF.